This T cell receptor beta chain was found in a study of blood T cell repertoires in COVID-19. Study-level information: The origin of the acute and convalescent COVID-19 samples was the United States, Italy and Spain. The cDNA or gDNA used as material had been derived from T cells, B-cell-depleted T cells, or PBMCs.

Assay: immunoSEQ multiplex PCR; the TCRdb copy retains only in-frame clones and omits some. The table records 200,000 to 300,000 clones, about 79% of them present only once. Trimming took 5 bases from V and 3 from J; bases not matched to a gene: 11. Looked up from germline, CDR1 is SGHDT and CDR2 is YYEEEE. The CDR3 extends over 16 amino acids. This rearrangement joins TRBV5-6 to TRBJ1-2, with 9 bases fitting TRBD1. This receptor was identified in a middle-aged man who had recovered from COVID-19. Sequenced material: peripheral blood. The CDR3 sequence: CASSRYTGGADYGYTF. CDR3 DNA sequence: TGTGCCAGCAGTCGGTATACAGGGGGCGCGGACTATGGCTACACCTTC.